Listed here are 21 T cell receptor beta chains from one sample, sequenced in a study of shared clonotypes between healthy human individuals. The data were produced by immunoSEQ multiplex PCR, yet TCRdb's version contains in-frame clones alone and is incomplete. Seen here are about 480,000 clones, approximately 85% observed once, and the top ten hold under 15%. Input material: PBMCs. The receptors derive from a middle-aged woman in good health. Some clones in this sample may be carry-over from other donors' samples.

The V call is TRBV25-1, the J call TRBJ2-3, with D possibly TRBD2 on 5 matching bases. This CDR3 comprises 13 residues. The ends were cut back, 6 bases at V and 4 bases at J, with 11 bases in the middle. Germline V gene lookup returns CDR1 MGHDK and CDR2 SYGVNS. In nucleotides, the CDR3 is TGTGCCAGCAGGCGTGGGAGCGCAGATACGCAGTATTTT. This translates into CASRRGSADTQYF.

This clone was counted only a few times. The rearrangement joins TRBV7-2 to TRBJ1-2; tentatively, D is TRBD1 (5 bases). V was shortened by 3 bases and J by 8 bases, with 10 bases between the two germline ends. The CDR3 sequence is 12 residues long. Germline-derived CDR1 and CDR2 are SGHTA and FQGNSA. CDR3 protein: CASSLQGGGYTF. Here the CDR3 DNA reads TGTGCCAGCAGCTTGCAGGGAGGAGGCTACACCTTC.

This chain links TRBV7-9 with TRBJ1-1; D might be TRBD1 (6 bases). The length of the CDR3 is 15 residues. V was pared by 0 bases and J by 4 bases, with 12 bases between. Looked up from germline, CDR1 is SEHNR and CDR2 is FQNEAQ (reference sequence). DNA for the CDR3: TGTGCCAGCAGCTTAGCTAGCGGGGGGCCCACTGAAGCTTTCTTT. It is translated as CASSLASGGPTEAFF.

This rearrangement joins TRBV29-1 to TRBJ2-1, with TRBD2 matching over 9 bases. Germline V CDR1 and CDR2: SQVTM, ANQGSEA. J was trimmed by 6 bases and V by 1 base; bases with no gene match: 4. The CDR3 is 14 amino acids. In DNA, the CDR3 is TGCAGCGTTGAAGCTAGCGGGGTACCCAATGAGCAGTTCTTC. This sequence encodes CSVEASGVPNEQFF.

V and J are TRBV7-2 and TRBJ1-5; D gene uncertain. The V end was cut by 1 base, the J end by 5 bases, with 6 bases between. The germline V gene encodes CDR1 SGHTA and CDR2 FQGNSA. The CDR3 has 13 amino acids. CDR3 region: CASSLGPDQPQHF. The CDR3 coding sequence is TGTGCCAGCAGCTTAGGCCCCGATCAGCCCCAGCATTTT.

The CDR3 coding sequence is TGTGCCAGCAGTGGAAATAGCGGCACAGATACGCAGTATTTT. Protein: CASSGNSGTDTQYF. The chain has TRBV2 and TRBJ2-3; D possibly corresponds to TRBD2 (5 bases). V was pared by 4 bases and J by 1 base, with 9 bases between. The germline V gene encodes CDR1 SNHLY and CDR2 FYNNEI. The CDR3 has 14 residues. The full variable domain, in which reference TRBV2 and TRBJ2-3 provide the parts outside the CDR3, is EPEVTQTPSHQVTQMGQEVILRCVPISNHLYFYWYRQILGQKVEFLVSFYNNEISEKSEIFDDQFSVERPDGSNFTLKIRSTKLEDSAMYFCASSGNSGTDTQYFGPGTRLTVL.

V gene TRBV28 combines with J gene TRBJ2-4; D might be TRBD1 (5 bases). Trimming pared 5 bases from V and 1 base from J, leaving 12 bases between. This CDR3 contains 15 residues. The germline V gene has CDR1 MDHEN and CDR2 SYDVKM. The CDR3 sequence: CASSAPGYAKNIQYF. DNA of the CDR3: TGTGCCAGCAGTGCCCCAGGGTACGCCAAAAACATTCAGTACTTC.

Comments on this clone: Other DNA sequences in the same sample also yield this CDR3. CDR3 nucleotides: TGTGCCATCAGTGAAAGGGGACCTAACTATGGCTACACCTTC. Protein: CAISERGPNYGYTF. V and J are TRBV10-3 and TRBJ1-2; a weak D match, TRBD1 (5 bases). This CDR3 contains 14 residues. The V gene's germline CDR1 is ENHRY and CDR2 SYGVKD. V lost 3 bases to trimming and J lost 0 bases, with 8 bases between them.

The chain combines TRBV15 with TRBJ2-7, with 8 nucleotides matching TRBD1. The CDR3 extends over 16 amino acids. V lost 2 bases and J lost 5; bases outside the gene matches: 11. The germline gives CDR1 LNHNV, CDR2 YYDKDF (reference sequence). CDR3 region: CATSRPGQGAPHEQYF. In nucleotides, the CDR3 is TGTGCCACCAGCAGACCCGGACAGGGTGCCCCCCACGAGCAGTACTTC.

V usage is TRBV11-2 and J usage is TRBJ2-1; D possibly corresponds to TRBD1 (5 bases). Germline V CDR1 and CDR2: SGHAT, FQNNGV. V was shortened by 5 bases and J by 12 bases, with 20 bases between the two germline ends. The CDR3 length is 14 residues. CDR3 amino acids: CASSPITLGQGQFF. CDR3 coding DNA: TGTGCCAGCAGCCCAATCACTTTAGGGCAGGGGCAGTTCTTC.

The chain carries TRBV28 and TRBJ1-5; possible D gene TRBD1, 5 bases. Germline CDR1 reads MDHEN; CDR2 reads SYDVKM. The V gene lost 3 bases and the J gene lost 0 bases, with 12 bases spanning the gap. CDR3 length: 16 residues. The CDR3 DNA reads as TGTGCCAGCAGTTTGTCTACAGGATATAGCAATCAGCCCCAGCATTTT. Protein product: CASSLSTGYSNQPQHF.

This clone was counted at least ten times. The V gene is TRBV13, the J gene TRBJ2-7, with D unresolved. Germline V CDR1 and CDR2: PRHDT, FYEKMQ (reference sequence). This CDR3 is built from 12 residues. The ends were cut back, 7 bases at V and 6 bases at J, with 13 bases in the middle. The CDR3 region has the DNA TGTGCCAGCACTCCTCAGGTGGGCGAGCAGTACTTC. This sequence encodes CASTPQVGEQYF.

The V and J genes are TRBV28 and TRBJ2-5, with 14 bases fitting TRBD2. Unmatched junction bases numbered 10, after V lost 5 bases and J lost 5 bases. The CDR3 totals 17 residues. The V gene's germline CDR1 is MDHEN and CDR2 SYDVKM. Here the CDR3 reads CASSKPGLAGEGETQYF. As DNA, the CDR3 is TGTGCCAGCAGTAAACCGGGACTAGCGGGAGAGGGGGAGACCCAGTACTTC.

The chain recombines TRBV18 with TRBJ2-2, with a weak D call TRBD1 (6 bases). The CDR3 sequence is 14 residues long. V shed 5 bases and J shed 0 bases, with 7 bases lying between them. Germline V gene lookup returns CDR1 KGHSH and CDR2 LQKENI. The CDR3: CASSTGSNTGELFF. CDR3 sequence (DNA): TGTGCCAGCTCAACAGGGTCGAACACCGGGGAGCTGTTTTTT.

The V and J genes are TRBV2 and TRBJ1-1; a weak D match, TRBD1 (5 bases). Germline CDR1 and CDR2: SNHLY and FYNNEI. The V end lost 4 bases, the J end lost 3 bases, and 15 bases lay between the germline ends. The CDR3 sequence is 15 residues long. CDR3 protein: CASSVFRVRDTEAFF. The CDR3 coding sequence is TGTGCCAGCAGTGTCTTCAGGGTTCGGGACACTGAAGCTTTCTTT.

Ten or more counts support this clone. The V and J genes are TRBV6-1 and TRBJ2-7; the D gene is possibly TRBD1 (7 bases). V lost 3 bases to trimming and J lost 7 bases, with 19 bases between them. Germline V gene sequence: CDR1 MNHNS, CDR2 SASEGT. This CDR3 region has 15 residues. DNA for the CDR3: TGTGCCAGCAGTGAGGGATTCGGGGACAGCGGGGAGCAGTACTTC. Translated, it gives CASSEGFGDSGEQYF.

The V call is TRBV27, the J call TRBJ1-2; 9 nucleotides align to TRBD1. The V gene's germline CDR1 is MNHEY and CDR2 SMNVEV (reference sequence). The CDR3 extends over 15 amino acids. Trimming cost V 8 bases and J 3 bases; bases outside gene matches: 10. The CDR3 DNA is TGTGCCAGCTCCCACGGGGGACAGGGACACTATGGCTACACCTTC. Translation gives CASSHGGQGHYGYTF.

V gene TRBV5-1 combines with J gene TRBJ1-2, with D unclear. CDR1 and CDR2 (germline): SGHRS, YFSETQ. Trimming pared 3 bases from V and 3 bases from J, leaving 18 bases between. The CDR3 has 16 amino acids. The CDR3 here is CASSSGSGSLDYGYTF. The CDR3 DNA is TGCGCCAGCAGCTCCGGGTCGGGGAGCCTAGACTATGGCTACACCTTC. Full variable domain (missing parts from reference TRBV5-1 and TRBJ1-2): KAGVTQTPRYLIKTRGQQVTLSCSPISGHRSVSWYQQTPGQGLQFLFEYFSETQRNKGNFPGRFSGRQFSNSRSEMNVSTLELGDSALYLCASSSGSGSLDYGYTFGSGTRLTVV.

This clone turned up a few times. The chain is built from TRBV18 and TRBJ1-1, with D perhaps TRBD1 (5 bases). The CDR3 is made up of 14 amino acids. V was clipped by 2 bases and J by 2 bases, with 9 bases between them. Germline loops: CDR1 KGHSH, CDR2 LQKENI. The CDR3 DNA reads TGTGCCAGCTCACCAGAACAGGAAAACACTGAAGCTTTCTTT. It specifies CASSPEQENTEAFF.

The J gene is TRBJ2-3, the V gene TRBV27, with D perhaps assigned TRBD1 or TRBD2 (6 bases each). The CDR3 contains 15 residues. Germline values: CDR1 MNHEY, CDR2 SMNVEV (reference sequence). V was pared by 2 bases and J by 1 base, with 10 bases between. For the CDR3, the DNA is TGTGCCAGCAGTTTAAGGGGGGTCGGCACAGATACGCAGTATTTT. Translation gives CASSLRGVGTDTQYF.

The chain links TRBV5-4 to TRBJ2-6, with 11 positions matching TRBD1. The germline CDR1 and CDR2 sequences are SGHNT and YYREEE (reference sequence). This CDR3 is 19 amino acids long. V lost 4 bases, J lost 0 bases, and 9 bases stayed unmatched. The CDR3 bases are TGTGCCAGCAGCCCGGCGGGACAGGGGGATATCTCTGGGGCCAACGTCCTGACTTTC. It is translated as CASSPAGQGDISGANVLTF.